The clone carrying this TCR beta chain was recorded a few times. Antigen specificity is unknown. V was pared by 5 bases and J by 1 base, with 6 bases of the junction left unmatched. The CDR3 is 15 residues long. Germline-derived CDR1 and CDR2 are SGDLS and YYNGEE. This sample is drawn from a study of identical twins. General study points: Part of the zero-insertion signal could reflect confounding by invariant MAIT and iNKT cells.

Using its own MiXCR run on the 5' RACE reads, TCRdb lists one record per CDR3 protein. Of approximately 590,000 distinct CDR3 sequences in the sample, around a tenth were seen once. These data also featured in a second study, about yellow fever vaccine responses in identical twins.

The receptor was derived from a woman between 18 and 30 years old in good health. This rearrangement joins TRBV9 to TRBJ2-1; the match to TRBD2 covers 7 bases. Sequencing was carried out using PBMCs. CDR3 sequence reads: CASSELAVSYNEQFF. The CDR3 DNA reads TGTGCCAGCAGTGAGCTAGCGGTTTCCTACAATGAGCAGTTCTTC.